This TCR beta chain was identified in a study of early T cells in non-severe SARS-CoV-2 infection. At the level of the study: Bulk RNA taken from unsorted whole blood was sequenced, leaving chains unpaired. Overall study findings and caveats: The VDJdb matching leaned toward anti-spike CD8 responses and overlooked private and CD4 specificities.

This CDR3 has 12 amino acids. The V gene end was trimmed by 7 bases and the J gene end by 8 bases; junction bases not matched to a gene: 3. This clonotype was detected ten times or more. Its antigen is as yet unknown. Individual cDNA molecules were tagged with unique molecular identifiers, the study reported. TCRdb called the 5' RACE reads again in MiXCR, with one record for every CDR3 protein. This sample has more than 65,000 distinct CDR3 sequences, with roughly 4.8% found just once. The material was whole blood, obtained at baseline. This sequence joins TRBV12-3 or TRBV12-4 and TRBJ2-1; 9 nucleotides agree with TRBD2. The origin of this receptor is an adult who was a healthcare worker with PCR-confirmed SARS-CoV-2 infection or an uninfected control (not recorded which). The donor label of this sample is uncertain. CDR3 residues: CASISGGDEQFF. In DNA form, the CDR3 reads TGTGCCAGCATTAGCGGGGGTGATGAGCAGTTCTTC.